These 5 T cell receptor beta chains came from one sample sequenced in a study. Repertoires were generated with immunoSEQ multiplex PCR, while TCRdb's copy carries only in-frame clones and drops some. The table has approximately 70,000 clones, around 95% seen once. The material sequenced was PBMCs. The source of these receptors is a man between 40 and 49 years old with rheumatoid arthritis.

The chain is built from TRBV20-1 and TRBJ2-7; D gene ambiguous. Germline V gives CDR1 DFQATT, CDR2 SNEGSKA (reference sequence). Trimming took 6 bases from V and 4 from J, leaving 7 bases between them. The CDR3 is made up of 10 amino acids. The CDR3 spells CSAENYEQYF. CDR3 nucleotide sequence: TGCAGTGCCGAGAATTACGAGCAGTACTTC.

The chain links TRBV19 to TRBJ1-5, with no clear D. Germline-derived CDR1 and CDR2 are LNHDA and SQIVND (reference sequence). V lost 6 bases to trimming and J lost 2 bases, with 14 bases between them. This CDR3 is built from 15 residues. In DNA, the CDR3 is TGTGCCAGTAGGAATGAAAATCGGGGCAATCAGCCCCAGCATTTT. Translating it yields CASRNENRGNQPQHF.

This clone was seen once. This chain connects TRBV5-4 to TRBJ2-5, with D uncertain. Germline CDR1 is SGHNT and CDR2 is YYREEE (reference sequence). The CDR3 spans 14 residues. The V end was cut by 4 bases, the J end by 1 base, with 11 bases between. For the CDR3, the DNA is TGTGCCAGCAGCCGAGCGCAGGCCCAAGAGACCCAGTACTTC. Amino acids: CASSRAQAQETQYF.

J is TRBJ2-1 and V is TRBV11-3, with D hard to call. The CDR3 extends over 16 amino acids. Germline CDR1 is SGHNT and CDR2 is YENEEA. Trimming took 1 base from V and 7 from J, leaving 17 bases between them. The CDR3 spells CASSLGTGRKSNEQFF. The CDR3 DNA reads TGTGCCAGCAGCTTAGGGACGGGTAGAAAATCGAATGAGCAGTTCTTC.

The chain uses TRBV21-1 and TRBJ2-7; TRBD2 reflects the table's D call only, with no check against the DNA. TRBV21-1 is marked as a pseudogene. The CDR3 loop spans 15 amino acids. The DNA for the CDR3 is TGTGCCAGCAGCACCCCGGCGCCTAGCGGGATGGGGCAGTACTTC. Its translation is CASSTPAPSGMGQYF.